The T cell receptor beta chain under discussion was sequenced for a study of T cell responses to AZD1222 COVID-19 vaccine. This CDR3 contains 15 residues. Trimming cost V 5 bases and J 0 bases; bases outside gene matches: 4. The germline V gene has CDR1 SGHVS and CDR2 FQNEAQ. A remark on this clone: Its specificity is not known.

Overall study findings and caveats: Nearly half of spike-specific TCRs reportedly go after variant regions that carry no mutations. Among vaccine-associated CD4 TCRs, coverage spanned spike, with dominance at 160-218 and 743-854. Repertoire sampling occurred only after the peak T cell response.

Profiled with immunoSEQ multiplex PCR; TCRdb holds only in-frame clones, not every one. The sample includes tens of thousands of clones, around 90% of them seen just once. V gene TRBV7-8 combines with J gene TRBJ1-3; 7 positions agree with TRBD1. The input for sequencing was peripheral blood, taken on day 0 of AZD1222 vaccination. The receptor was derived from an adult in good health. The CDR3 sequence is CASSDRVNSGNTIYF. CDR3 in DNA: TGTGCCAGCAGCGACAGGGTCAACTCTGGAAACACCATATATTTT.